The T cell receptor beta chain described here comes from a study of low-dose radiotherapy and immunotherapy resistance in tumors. Study in general: Cyclophosphamide was given intravenously at 200 mg/m2 every two weeks, and each dose came one day before radiation and immunotherapy.

Primers used for first-strand cDNA, a TRAV- and TRBV-specific set, covered both alpha and beta chains. With a V-primer adapter and a constant-region primer, TCRs were amplified for approximately 20 PCR cycles. In vitro transcription amplified the mRNA that had been isolated. TCRdb itself ran the reads through MiXCR, one entry per CDR3 protein. The data contain 80,000 to 90,000 distinct CDR3 sequences, roughly a sixth of them singletons. This CDR3 is built from 19 residues. CDR1 and CDR2 (germline): SGHRS, YFSETQ. Losses at the gene ends were 1 base for V and 4 bases for J; bases not matched to a gene: 14. This clonotype was detected many times. Time point given: before trial treatment. The donors, trial participants, received nivolumab, ipilimumab, aspirin, low-dose cyclophosphamide and low-dose radiotherapy. Advanced solid tumors lacking tumor-infiltrating lymphocytes characterized eligible patients.

The sample in question was PBMCs, obtained before treatment. J is TRBJ2-1 and V is TRBV5-1; 10 bases are a match to TRBD2. The TCR comes from a male donor with prostate cancer. The CDR3 coding sequence is TGCGCCAGCAGCTTGAGTGGTAGCGGGGGGCCTACGAGTTACAATGAGCAGTTCTTC. Its translation is CASSLSGSGGPTSYNEQFF.